The clone carrying this T cell receptor (beta chain) was found once. TCRdb's copy holds only in-frame clones and misses some; the assay was immunoSEQ multiplex PCR. The sample contains about 220,000 clones, 65% to 85% of which appear only once. CDR1 and CDR2 from the germline V gene are SNHLY and FYNNEI. Trimming stripped 1 base from V and 10 bases from J, with 10 bases between. This CDR3 comprises 12 residues. This sample was taken from a study of blood T cell repertoires in COVID-19. Study as a whole: Sources were T cells, B-cell-depleted T cells, or PBMCs; the material itself was cDNA or gDNA.

Clinical histories supplied by participants themselves formed the basis of cohort assignment. Two consecutive negative NP/OP PCR tests, clearance, or resolved symptoms defined Cohort 3 recovery. The genes are TRBV2 and TRBJ1-1; the D gene is possibly TRBD1 (5 bases). The sequence was obtained from a woman aged 40 to 50 who had recovered from COVID-19. Sequenced material: PBMCs or T cells enriched from blood (not recorded which). This CDR3 reads CASSEGAGGAFF. CDR3 bases: TGTGCCAGCAGTGAAGGGGCCGGGGGAGCTTTCTTT.